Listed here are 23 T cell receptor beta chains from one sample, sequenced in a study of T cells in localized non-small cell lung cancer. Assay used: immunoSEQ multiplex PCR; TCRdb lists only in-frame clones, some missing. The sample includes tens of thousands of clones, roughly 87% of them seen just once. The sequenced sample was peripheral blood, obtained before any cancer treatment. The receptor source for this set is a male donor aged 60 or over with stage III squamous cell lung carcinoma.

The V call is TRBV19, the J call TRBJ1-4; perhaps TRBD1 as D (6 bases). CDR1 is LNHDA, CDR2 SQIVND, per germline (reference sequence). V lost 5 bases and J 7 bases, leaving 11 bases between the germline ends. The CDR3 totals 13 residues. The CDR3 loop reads CASSPGAGEKLFF. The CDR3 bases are TGTGCCAGTAGTCCGGGGGCGGGTGAAAAACTGTTTTTT. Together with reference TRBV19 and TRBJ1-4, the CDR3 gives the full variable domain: DGGITQSPKYLFRKEGQNVTLSCEQNLNHDAMYWYRQDPGQGLRLIYYSQIVNDFQKGDIAEGYSVSREKKESFPLTVTSAQKNPTAFYLCASSPGAGEKLFFGSGTQLSVL.

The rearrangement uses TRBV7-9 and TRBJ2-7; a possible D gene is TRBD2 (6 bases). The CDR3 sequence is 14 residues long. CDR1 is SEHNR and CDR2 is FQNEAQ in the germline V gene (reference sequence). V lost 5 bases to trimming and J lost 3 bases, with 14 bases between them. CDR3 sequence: CASSPRDSYYEQYF. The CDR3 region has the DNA TGTGCCAGCAGCCCGCGGGACTCGTACTACGAGCAGTACTTC.

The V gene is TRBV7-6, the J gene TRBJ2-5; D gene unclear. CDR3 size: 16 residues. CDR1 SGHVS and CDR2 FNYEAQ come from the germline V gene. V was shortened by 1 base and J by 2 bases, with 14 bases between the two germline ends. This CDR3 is CASSLGVATVQETQYF. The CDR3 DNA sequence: TGTGCCAGCAGCTTAGGGGTGGCTACCGTACAAGAGACCCAGTACTTC.

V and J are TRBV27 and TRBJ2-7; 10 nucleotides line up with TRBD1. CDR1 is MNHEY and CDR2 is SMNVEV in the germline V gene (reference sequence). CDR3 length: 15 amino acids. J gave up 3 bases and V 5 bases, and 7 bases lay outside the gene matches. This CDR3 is CASSLGQGGIYEQYF. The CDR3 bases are TGTGCCAGCAGTCTAGGACAGGGGGGTATCTACGAGCAGTACTTC.

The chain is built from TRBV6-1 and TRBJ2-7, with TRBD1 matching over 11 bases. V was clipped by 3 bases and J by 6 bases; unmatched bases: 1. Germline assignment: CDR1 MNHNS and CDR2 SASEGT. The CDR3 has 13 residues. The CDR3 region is CASSDGTGGEQYF. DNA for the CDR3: TGTGCCAGCAGTGACGGGACAGGGGGCGAGCAGTACTTC.

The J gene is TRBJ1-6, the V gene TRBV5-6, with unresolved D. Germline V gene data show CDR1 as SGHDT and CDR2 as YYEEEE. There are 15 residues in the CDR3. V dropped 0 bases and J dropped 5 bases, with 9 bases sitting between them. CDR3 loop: CASSLAAGDNSPLHF. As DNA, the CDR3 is TGTGCCAGCAGCTTGGCGGCAGGCGATAATTCACCCCTCCACTTT. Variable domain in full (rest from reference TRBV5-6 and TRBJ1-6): DAGVTQSPTHLIKTRGQQVTLRCSPKSGHDTVSWYQQALGQGPQFIFQYYEEEERQRGNFPDRFSGHQFPNYSSELNVNALLLGDSALYLCASSLAAGDNSPLHFGNGTRLTVT.

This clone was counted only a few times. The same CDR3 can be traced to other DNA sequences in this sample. CDR3 sequence (DNA): TGTGCCAGCAGTGAAAGGAAAAACTATGGCTACACCTTC. Its protein is CASSERKNYGYTF. The gene calls are TRBV6-1 and TRBJ1-2; D ambiguous. This CDR3 spans 13 amino acids. V lost 2 bases, J lost 2 bases, and 6 bases lay in between. Per germline, CDR1 MNHNS and CDR2 SASEGT.

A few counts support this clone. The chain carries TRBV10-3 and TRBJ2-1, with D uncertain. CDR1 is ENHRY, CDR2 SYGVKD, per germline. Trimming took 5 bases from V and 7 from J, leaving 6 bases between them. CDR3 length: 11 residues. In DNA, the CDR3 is TGTGCCATCAGTCGCAATAATGAGCAGTTCTTC. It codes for CAISRNNEQFF.

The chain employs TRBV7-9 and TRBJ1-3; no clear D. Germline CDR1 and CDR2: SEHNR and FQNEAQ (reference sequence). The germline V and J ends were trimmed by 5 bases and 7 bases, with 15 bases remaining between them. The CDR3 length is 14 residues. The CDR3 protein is CASSNLAEANTIYF. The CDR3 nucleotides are TGTGCCAGCAGCAATTTAGCAGAGGCGAACACCATATATTTT.

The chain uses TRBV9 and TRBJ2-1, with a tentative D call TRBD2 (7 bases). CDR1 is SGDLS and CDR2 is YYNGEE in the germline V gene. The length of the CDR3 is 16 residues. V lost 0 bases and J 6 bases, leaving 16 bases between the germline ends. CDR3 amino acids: CASSVVSGGASNEQFF. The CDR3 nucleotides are TGTGCCAGCAGCGTAGTAAGTGGGGGGGCCTCCAATGAGCAGTTCTTC.

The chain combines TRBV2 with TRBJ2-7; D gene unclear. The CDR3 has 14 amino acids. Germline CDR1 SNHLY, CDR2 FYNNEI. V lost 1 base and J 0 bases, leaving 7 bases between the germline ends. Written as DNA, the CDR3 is TGTGCCAGCAGTGAAGGATTCCCCTCCTACGAGCAGTACTTC. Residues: CASSEGFPSYEQYF.

The DNA for the CDR3 is TGTGCCAGCAGCTTAGGACTAGCGGGAGACTACGAGCAGTACTTC. Translating it yields CASSLGLAGDYEQYF. The chain uses TRBV7-2 and TRBJ2-7; TRBD2 matches at 12 bases. This CDR3 is built from 15 residues. Germline V lookup: CDR1 SGHTA, CDR2 FQGNSA. V was pared by 1 base and J by 3 bases, with 1 base of the junction left unmatched. The full variable domain, in which reference TRBV7-2 and TRBJ2-7 provide the parts outside the CDR3, is GAGVSQSPSNKVTEKGKDVELRCDPISGHTALYWYRQSLGQGLEFLIYFQGNSAPDKSGLPSDRFSAERTGGSVSTLTIQRTQQEDSAVYLCASSLGLAGDYEQYFGPGTRLTVT.

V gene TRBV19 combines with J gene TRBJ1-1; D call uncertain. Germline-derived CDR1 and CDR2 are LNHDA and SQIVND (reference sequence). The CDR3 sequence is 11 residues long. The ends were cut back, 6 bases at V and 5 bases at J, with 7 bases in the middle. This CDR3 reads CASRGLTEAFF. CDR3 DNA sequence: TGTGCCAGTAGGGGCCTAACTGAAGCTTTCTTT.

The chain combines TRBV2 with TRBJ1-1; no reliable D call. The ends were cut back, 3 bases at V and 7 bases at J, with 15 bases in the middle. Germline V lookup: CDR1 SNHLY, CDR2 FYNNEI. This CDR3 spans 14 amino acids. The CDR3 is CASSDPYSFLEAFF. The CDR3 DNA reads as TGTGCCAGCAGTGACCCTTACAGTTTCCTTGAAGCTTTCTTT.

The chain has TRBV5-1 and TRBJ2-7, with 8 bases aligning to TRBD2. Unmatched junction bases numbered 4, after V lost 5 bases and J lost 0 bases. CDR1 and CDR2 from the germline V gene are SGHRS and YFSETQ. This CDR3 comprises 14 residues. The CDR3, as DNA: TGCGCCAGCAGTACGAGCGGGGGCTCCTACGAGCAGTACTTC. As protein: CASSTSGGSYEQYF.

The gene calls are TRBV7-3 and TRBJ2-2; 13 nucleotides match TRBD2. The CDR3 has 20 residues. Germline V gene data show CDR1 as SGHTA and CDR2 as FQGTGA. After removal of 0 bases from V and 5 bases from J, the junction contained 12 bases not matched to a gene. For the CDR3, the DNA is TGTGCCAGCAGCTTAACGGCCCCACTAGCGGGGGGGCGTAGTACCGGGGAGCTGTTTTTT. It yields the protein CASSLTAPLAGGRSTGELFF.

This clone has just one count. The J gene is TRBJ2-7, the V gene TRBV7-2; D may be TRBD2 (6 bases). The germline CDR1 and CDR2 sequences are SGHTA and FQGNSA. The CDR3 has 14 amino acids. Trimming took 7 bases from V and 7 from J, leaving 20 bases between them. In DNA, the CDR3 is TGTGCCAGCAACCCAACAGTTGGGGCGGGGGAGCAGTACTTC. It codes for CASNPTVGAGEQYF.

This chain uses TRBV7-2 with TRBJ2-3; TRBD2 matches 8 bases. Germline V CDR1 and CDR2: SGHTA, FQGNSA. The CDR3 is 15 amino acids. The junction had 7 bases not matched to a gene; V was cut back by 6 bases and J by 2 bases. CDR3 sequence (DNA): TGTGCCAGCAGATGGGGCGGGAGGCTCACAGATACGCAGTATTTT. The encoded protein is CASRWGGRLTDTQYF.

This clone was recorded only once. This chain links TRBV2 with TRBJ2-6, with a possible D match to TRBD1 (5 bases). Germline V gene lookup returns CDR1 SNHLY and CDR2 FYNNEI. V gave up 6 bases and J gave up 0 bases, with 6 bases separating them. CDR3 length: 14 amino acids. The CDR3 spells CASSTGSGANVLTF. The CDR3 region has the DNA TGTGCCAGCAGCACAGGCTCTGGGGCCAACGTCCTGACTTTC.

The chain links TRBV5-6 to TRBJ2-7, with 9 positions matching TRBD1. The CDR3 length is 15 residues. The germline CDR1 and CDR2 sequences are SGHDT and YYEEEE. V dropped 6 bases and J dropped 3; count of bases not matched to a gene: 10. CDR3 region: CASTASGQGSYEQYF. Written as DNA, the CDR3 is TGTGCCAGCACCGCCTCGGGACAGGGCAGCTACGAGCAGTACTTC.

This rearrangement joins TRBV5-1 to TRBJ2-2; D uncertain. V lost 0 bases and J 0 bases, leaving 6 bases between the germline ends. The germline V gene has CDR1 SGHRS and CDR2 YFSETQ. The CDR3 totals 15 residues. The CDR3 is CASSLEGPNTGELFF. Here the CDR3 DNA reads TGCGCCAGCAGCTTGGAAGGCCCGAACACCGGGGAGCTGTTTTTT.

CDR3 amino acids: CASSLQGRGNTIYF. CDR3 in DNA: TGTGCCAGCAGTCTTCAAGGGAGAGGGAACACCATATATTTT. This sequence joins TRBV2 and TRBJ1-3; D is unresolved. Germline CDR1 is SNHLY and CDR2 is FYNNEI. V lost 5 bases and J 7 bases, leaving 15 bases between the germline ends. The CDR3 length is 14 residues.

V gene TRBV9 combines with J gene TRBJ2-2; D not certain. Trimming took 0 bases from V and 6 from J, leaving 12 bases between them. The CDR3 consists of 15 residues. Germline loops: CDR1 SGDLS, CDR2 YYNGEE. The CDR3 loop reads CASSVDALHAGELFF. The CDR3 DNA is TGTGCCAGCAGCGTAGATGCCCTACACGCCGGGGAGCTGTTTTTT. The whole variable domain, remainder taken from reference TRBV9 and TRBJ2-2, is DSGVTQTPKHLITATGQRVTLRCSPRSGDLSVYWYQQSLDQGLQFLIQYYNGEERAKGNILERFSAQQFPDLHSELNLSSLELGDSALYFCASSVDALHAGELFFGEGSRLTVL.